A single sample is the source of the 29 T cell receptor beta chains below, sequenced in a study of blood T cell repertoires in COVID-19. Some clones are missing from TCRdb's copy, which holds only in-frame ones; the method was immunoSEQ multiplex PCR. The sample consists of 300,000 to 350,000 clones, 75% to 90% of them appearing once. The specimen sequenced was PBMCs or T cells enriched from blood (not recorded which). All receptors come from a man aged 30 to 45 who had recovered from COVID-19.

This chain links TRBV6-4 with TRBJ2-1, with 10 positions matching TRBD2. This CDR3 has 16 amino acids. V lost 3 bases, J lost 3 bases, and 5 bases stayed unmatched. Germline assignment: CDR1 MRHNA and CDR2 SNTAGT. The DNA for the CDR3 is TGTGCCAGCAGTGATTTAAGCGGGGGGGACTACAATGAGCAGTTCTTC. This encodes CASSDLSGGDYNEQFF.

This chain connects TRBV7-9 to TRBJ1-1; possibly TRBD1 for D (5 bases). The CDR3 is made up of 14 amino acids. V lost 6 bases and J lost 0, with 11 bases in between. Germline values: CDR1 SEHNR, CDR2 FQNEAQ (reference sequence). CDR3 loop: CASREQGLNTEAFF. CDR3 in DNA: TGTGCCAGCAGGGAGCAGGGCCTGAACACTGAAGCTTTCTTT.

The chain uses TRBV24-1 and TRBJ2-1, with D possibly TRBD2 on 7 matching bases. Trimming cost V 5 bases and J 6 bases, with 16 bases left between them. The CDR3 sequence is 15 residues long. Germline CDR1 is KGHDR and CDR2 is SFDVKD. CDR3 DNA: TGTGCCACCAGTGGATCATGGGGGGGCCCCAATGAGCAGTTCTTC. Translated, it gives CATSGSWGGPNEQFF.

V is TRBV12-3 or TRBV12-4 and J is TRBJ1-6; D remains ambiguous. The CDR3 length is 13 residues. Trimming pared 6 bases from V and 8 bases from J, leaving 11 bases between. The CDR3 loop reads CASRLAVDSPLHF. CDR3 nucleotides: TGTGCCAGCAGGCTGGCCGTGGATTCACCCCTCCACTTT.

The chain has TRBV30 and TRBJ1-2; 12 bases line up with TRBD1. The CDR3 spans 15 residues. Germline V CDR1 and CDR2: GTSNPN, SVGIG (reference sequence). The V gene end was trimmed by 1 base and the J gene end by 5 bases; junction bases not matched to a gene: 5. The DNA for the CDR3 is TGTGCCTGGAGTGCCCCGGGACAGGGGGCGTATGGCTACACCTTC. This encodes CAWSAPGQGAYGYTF.

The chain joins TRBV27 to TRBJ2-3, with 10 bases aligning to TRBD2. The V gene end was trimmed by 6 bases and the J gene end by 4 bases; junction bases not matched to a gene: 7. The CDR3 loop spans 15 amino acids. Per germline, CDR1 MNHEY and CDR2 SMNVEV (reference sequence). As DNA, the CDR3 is TGTGCCAGCAGGACAAGAGCGGGGGGGTCAGATACGCAGTATTTT. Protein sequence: CASRTRAGGSDTQYF.

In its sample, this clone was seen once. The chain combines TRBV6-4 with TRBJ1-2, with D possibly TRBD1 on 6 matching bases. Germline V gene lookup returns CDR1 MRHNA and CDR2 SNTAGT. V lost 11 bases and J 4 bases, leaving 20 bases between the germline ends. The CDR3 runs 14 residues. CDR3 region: CAQAQGRVSYGYTF. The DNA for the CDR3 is TGTGCCCAAGCACAGGGCAGGGTTTCCTATGGCTACACCTTC.

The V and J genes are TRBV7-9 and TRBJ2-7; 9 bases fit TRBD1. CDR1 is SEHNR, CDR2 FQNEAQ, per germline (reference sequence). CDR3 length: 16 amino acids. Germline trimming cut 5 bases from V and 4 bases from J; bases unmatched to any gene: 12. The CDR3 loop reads CASSHLTGTGRYEQYF. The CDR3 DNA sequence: TGTGCCAGCAGCCATCTCACCGGGACAGGGAGGTACGAGCAGTACTTC.

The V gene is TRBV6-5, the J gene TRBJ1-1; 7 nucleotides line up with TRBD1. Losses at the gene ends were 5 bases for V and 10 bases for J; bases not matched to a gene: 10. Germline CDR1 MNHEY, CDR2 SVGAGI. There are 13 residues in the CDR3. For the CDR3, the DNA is TGTGCCAGCAGTCCACTACAGGGGTCCCTAGCTTTCTTT. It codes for CASSPLQGSLAFF.

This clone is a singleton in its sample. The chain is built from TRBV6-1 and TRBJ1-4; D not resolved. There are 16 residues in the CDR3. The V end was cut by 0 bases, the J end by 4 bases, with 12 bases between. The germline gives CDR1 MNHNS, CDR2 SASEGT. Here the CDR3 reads CASSEALHRFNEKLFF. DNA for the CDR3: TGTGCCAGCAGTGAAGCGCTTCACAGATTTAATGAAAAACTGTTTTTT.

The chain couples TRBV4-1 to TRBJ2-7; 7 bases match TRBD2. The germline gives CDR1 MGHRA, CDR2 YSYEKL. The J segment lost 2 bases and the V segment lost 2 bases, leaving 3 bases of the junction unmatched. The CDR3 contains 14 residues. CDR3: CASSQPGGTYEQYF. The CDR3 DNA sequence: TGCGCCAGCAGCCAACCGGGGGGAACCTACGAGCAGTACTTC.

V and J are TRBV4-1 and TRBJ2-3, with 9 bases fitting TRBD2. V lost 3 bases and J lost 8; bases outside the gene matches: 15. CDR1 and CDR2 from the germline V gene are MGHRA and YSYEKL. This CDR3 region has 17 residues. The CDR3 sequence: CASSQENLGGGGRTQYF. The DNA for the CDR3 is TGCGCCAGCAGCCAGGAAAACTTGGGCGGGGGGGGTCGTACGCAGTATTTT.

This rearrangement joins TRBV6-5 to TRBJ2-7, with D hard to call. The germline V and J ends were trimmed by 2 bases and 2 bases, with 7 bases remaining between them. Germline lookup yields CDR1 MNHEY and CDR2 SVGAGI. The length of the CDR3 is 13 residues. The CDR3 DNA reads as TGTGCCAGCAGTTACGACGGAGCCTACGAGCAGTACTTC. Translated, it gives CASSYDGAYEQYF.

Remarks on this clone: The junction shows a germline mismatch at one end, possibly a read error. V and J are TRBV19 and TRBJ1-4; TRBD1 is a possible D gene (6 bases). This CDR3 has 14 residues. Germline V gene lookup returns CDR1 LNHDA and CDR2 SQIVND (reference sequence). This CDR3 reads CASSITGIQGGETF. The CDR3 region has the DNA TGTGCCAGTAGTATAACAGGGATACAAGGGGGTGAAACTTTT.

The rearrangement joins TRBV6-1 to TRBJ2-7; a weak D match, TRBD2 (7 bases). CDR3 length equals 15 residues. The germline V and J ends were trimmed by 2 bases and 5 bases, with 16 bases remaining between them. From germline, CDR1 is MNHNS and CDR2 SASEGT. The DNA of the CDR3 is TGTGCCAGCAGTGAAAGGGGGGGGTTCCCTGACGAGCAGTACTTC. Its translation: CASSERGGFPDEQYF.

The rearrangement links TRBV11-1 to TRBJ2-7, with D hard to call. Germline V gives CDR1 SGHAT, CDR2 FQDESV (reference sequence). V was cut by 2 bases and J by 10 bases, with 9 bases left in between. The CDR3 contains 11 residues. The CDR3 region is CASSLQDLQYF. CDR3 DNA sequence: TGTGCCAGCAGCTTACAGGATCTACAGTACTTC. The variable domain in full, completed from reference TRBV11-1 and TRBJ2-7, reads EAEVAQSPRYKITEKSQAVAFWCDPISGHATLYWYRQILGQGPELLVQFQDESVVDDSQLPKDRFSAERLKGVDSTLKIQPAELGDSAMYLCASSLQDLQYFGPGTRLTVT.

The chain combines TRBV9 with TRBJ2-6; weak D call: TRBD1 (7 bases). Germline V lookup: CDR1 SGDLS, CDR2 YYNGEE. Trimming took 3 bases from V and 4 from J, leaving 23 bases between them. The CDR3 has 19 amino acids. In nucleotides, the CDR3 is TGTGCCAGCAGCGCCAAGGGAGGCAGGGGGTTATCGGGGGCCAACGTCCTGACTTTC. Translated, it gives CASSAKGGRGLSGANVLTF.

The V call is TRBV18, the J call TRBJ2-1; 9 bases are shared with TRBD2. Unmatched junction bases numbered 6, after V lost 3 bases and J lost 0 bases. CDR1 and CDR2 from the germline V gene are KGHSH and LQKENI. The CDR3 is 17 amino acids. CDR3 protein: CASSPRLAAISYNEQFF. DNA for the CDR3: TGTGCCAGCTCACCCCGACTAGCGGCTATCTCCTACAATGAGCAGTTCTTC.

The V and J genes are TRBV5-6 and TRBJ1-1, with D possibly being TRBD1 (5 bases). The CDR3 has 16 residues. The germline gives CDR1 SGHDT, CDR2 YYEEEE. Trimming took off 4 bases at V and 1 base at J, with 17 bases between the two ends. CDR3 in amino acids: CASSTKMSTGNTEAFF. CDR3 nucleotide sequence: TGTGCCAGCAGCACTAAAATGTCAACAGGGAACACTGAAGCTTTCTTT.

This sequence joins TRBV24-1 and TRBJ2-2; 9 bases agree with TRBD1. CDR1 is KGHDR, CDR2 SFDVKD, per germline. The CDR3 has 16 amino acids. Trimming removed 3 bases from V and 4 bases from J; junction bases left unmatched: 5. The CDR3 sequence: CATSDPDRGGTGELFF. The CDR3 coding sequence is TGTGCCACCAGTGATCCAGACAGGGGGGGCACCGGGGAGCTGTTTTTT.

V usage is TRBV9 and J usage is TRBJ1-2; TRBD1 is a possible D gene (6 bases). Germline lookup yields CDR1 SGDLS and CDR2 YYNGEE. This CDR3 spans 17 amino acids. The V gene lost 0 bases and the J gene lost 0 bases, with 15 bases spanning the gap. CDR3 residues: CASSVAGGQWANYGYTF. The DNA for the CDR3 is TGTGCCAGCAGCGTAGCTGGAGGACAGTGGGCTAACTATGGCTACACCTTC.

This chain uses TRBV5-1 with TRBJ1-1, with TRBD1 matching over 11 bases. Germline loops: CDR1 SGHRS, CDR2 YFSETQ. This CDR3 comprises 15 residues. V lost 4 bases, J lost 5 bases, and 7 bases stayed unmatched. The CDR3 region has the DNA TGCGCCAGCAGCGGGAGGACAGGGGGCTTGACTGAAGCTTTCTTT. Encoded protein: CASSGRTGGLTEAFF.

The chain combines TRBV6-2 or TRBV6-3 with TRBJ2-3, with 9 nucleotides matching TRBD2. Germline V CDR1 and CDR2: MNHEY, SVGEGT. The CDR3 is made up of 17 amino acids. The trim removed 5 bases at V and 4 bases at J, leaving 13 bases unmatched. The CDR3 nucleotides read TGTGCCAGCAGTCGCCGCCCCGGGACTAGCAGGCCAGATACGCAGTATTTT. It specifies CASSRRPGTSRPDTQYF.

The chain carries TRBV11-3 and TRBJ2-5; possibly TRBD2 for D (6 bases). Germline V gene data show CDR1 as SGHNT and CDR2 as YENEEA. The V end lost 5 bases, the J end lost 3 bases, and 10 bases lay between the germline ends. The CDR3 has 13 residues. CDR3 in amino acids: CASSGTSKETQYF. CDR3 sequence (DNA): TGTGCCAGCAGCGGCACTAGCAAAGAGACCCAGTACTTC. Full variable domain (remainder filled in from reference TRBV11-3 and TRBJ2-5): EAGVVQSPRYKIIEKKQPVAFWCNPISGHNTLYWYLQNLGQGPELLIRYENEEAVDDSQLPKDRFSAERLKGVDSTLKIQPAELGDSAVYLCASSGTSKETQYFGPGTRLLVL.

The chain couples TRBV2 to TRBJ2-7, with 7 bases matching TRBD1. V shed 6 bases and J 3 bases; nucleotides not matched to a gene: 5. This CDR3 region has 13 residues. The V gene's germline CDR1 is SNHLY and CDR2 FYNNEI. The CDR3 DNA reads TGTGCCAGCAGCGTGGGACAGAACTACGAGCAGTACTTC. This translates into CASSVGQNYEQYF.

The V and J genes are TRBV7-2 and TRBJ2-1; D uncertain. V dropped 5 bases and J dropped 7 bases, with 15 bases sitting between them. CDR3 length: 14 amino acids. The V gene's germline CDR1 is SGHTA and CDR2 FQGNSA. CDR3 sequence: CASSPTTPPNEQFF. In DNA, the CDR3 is TGTGCCAGCAGCCCGACGACACCCCCGAATGAGCAGTTCTTC.

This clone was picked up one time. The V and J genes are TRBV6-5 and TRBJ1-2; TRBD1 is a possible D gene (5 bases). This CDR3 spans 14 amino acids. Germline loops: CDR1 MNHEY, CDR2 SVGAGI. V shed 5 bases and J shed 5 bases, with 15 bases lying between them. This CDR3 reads CASSLTGFTYGYTF. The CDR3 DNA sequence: TGTGCCAGCAGTCTTACAGGATTCACATATGGCTACACCTTC.

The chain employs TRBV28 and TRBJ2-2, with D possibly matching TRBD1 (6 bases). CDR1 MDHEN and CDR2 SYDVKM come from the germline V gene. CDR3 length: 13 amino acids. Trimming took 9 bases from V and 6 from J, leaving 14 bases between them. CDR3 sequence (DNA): TGTGCCAGGATGAACAGGGCGGCCGGGGAGCTGTTTTTT. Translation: CARMNRAAGELFF.

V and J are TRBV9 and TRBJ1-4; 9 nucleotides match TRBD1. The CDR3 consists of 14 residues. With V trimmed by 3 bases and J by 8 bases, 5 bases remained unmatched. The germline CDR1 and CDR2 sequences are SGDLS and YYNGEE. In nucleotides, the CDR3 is TGTGCCAGCAGCGCGGACAGGGGTGGCGAAAAACTGTTTTTT. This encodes CASSADRGGEKLFF.